These 9 T cell receptor beta chains share one sample of origin, sequenced in a study of blood T cell repertoires in COVID-19. Some clones are missing from TCRdb's copy, which holds only in-frame ones; the method was immunoSEQ multiplex PCR. The repertoire holds over 130,000 clones, with about 75% as singletons. The sample consisted of PBMCs or T cells enriched from blood (not recorded which). The receptors shown here come from a woman in her forties or fifties who had recovered from COVID-19.

This clone was found a few times. This chain connects TRBV19 to TRBJ1-4; D may be TRBD1 (5 bases). Trimming pared 5 bases from V and 3 bases from J, leaving 19 bases between. Germline CDR1 and CDR2: LNHDA and SQIVND (reference sequence). CDR3 length equals 17 residues. CDR3 amino acids: CASSSRPPGGANEKLFF. CDR3 nucleotide sequence: TGTGCCAGTAGTTCACGGCCCCCCGGGGGAGCTAATGAAAAACTGTTTTTT.

This chain joins TRBV19 and TRBJ1-5; 8 bases are shared with TRBD1. The CDR3 spans 18 residues. V lost 3 bases to trimming and J lost 4 bases; unmatched junction nucleotides: 14. The germline V gene encodes CDR1 LNHDA and CDR2 SQIVND (reference sequence). This CDR3 is CASSISGVSGQANQPQHF. CDR3 in DNA: TGTGCCAGTAGTATTTCAGGGGTTTCGGGACAGGCAAATCAGCCCCAGCATTTT.

This sequence joins TRBV25-1 and TRBJ1-3; 9 bases match TRBD1. The CDR3 runs 16 residues. V trimming: 4 bases; J trimming: 3 bases; junction bases outside the gene matches: 7. Per the germline V gene, CDR1 is MGHDK and CDR2 is SYGVNS. CDR3 sequence reads: CASSVLTGGYGNTIYF. The DNA for the CDR3 is TGTGCCAGCAGTGTATTAACAGGGGGCTATGGAAACACCATATATTTT. The whole variable domain, remainder taken from reference TRBV25-1 and TRBJ1-3, is EADIYQTPRYLVIGTGKKITLECSQTMGHDKMYWYQQDPGMELHLIHYSYGVNSTEKGDLSSESTVSRIRTEHFPLTLESARPSHTSQYLCASSVLTGGYGNTIYFGEGSWLTVV.

The chain is built from TRBV2 and TRBJ1-2; D is uncertain. V was shortened by 3 bases and J by 1 base, with 3 bases between the two germline ends. This CDR3 comprises 12 residues. Germline V gene lookup returns CDR1 SNHLY and CDR2 FYNNEI. The CDR3 DNA follows: TGTGCCAGCAGTGACAGTAACTATGGCTACACCTTC. Amino acid sequence: CASSDSNYGYTF.

This clone was found once. The chain is built from TRBV6-4 and TRBJ1-1; no firm D call. V lost 2 bases and J lost 1, with 14 bases in between. CDR3 length equals 16 residues. Looked up from germline, CDR1 is MRHNA and CDR2 is SNTAGT. CDR3 residues: CASSDVWRWRNTEAFF. CDR3 in DNA: TGTGCCAGCAGTGACGTGTGGCGGTGGCGGAACACTGAAGCTTTCTTT.

This chain links TRBV28 with TRBJ1-6; D call uncertain. Trimming stripped 4 bases from V and 7 bases from J, with 11 bases between. CDR3 length: 14 residues. Looked up from germline, CDR1 is MDHEN and CDR2 is SYDVKM. The CDR3 nucleotides are TGTGCCAGCAGTTACGGGAGTGGGAATTCACCCCTCCACTTT. Translation gives CASSYGSGNSPLHF.

V is TRBV7-9 and J is TRBJ2-1, with 13 nucleotides matching TRBD2. Trimming took 3 bases from V and 10 from J; bases not matched to a gene: 15. Germline assignment: CDR1 SEHNR and CDR2 FQNEAQ (reference sequence). The CDR3 is 18 amino acids. The CDR3 DNA reads as TGTGCCAGCAGCTTGACAGGCTACGGAACTAGCGGGAGGGAAGAGCAGTTCTTC. It codes for CASSLTGYGTSGREEQFF.

The chain links TRBV12-3 or TRBV12-4 to TRBJ1-2, with 7 bases identical to TRBD1. V trimming: 1 base; J trimming: 8 bases; junction bases outside the gene matches: 4. The CDR3 runs to 13 residues. As DNA, the CDR3 is TGTGCCAGCAGTTTAGACAGGGGAGGCGGCTACACCTTC. Translated, it gives CASSLDRGGGYTF.

In DNA, the CDR3 is TGTGCCAGCAGTTTCCCCCCCAGGACAGTCAGTAGGAGGAGCAATCAGCCCCAGCATTTT. This gives the protein CASSFPPRTVSRRSNQPQHF. The V call is TRBV28, the J call TRBJ1-5; tentatively, D is TRBD1 (6 bases). Germline CDR1 is MDHEN and CDR2 is SYDVKM. V lost 3 bases and J 1 base, leaving 25 bases between the germline ends. CDR3 length: 20 residues. Drawing the rest from reference TRBV28 and TRBJ1-5, the complete variable domain is DVKVTQSSRYLVKRTGEKVFLECVQDMDHENMFWYRQDPGLGLRLIYFSYDVKMKEKGDIPEGYSVSREKKERFSLILESASTNQTSMYLCASSFPPRTVSRRSNQPQHFGDGTRLSIL.